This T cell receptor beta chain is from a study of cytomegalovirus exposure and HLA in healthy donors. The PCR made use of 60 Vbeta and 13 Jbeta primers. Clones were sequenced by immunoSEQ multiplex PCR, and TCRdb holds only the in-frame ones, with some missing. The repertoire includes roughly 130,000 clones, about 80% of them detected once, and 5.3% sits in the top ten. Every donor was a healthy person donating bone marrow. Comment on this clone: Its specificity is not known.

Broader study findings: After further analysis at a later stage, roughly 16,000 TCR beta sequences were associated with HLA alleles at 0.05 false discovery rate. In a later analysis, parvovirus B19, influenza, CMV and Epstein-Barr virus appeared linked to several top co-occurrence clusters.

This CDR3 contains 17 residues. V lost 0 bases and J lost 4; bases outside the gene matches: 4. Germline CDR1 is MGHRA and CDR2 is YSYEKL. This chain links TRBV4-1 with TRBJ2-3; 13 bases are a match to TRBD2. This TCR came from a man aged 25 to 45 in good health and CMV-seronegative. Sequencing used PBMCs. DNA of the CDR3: TGCGCCAGCAGCCAAGATTTAACTAGCGGGGGGGCAGATACGCAGTATTTT. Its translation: CASSQDLTSGGADTQYF.